One sample yielded the 12 T cell receptor beta chains listed below, sequenced in a study of tumor and adjacent non-tumor tissue in lung cancer. The template was RNA from unsorted bulk tissue. TCRbeta libraries were built with three rounds of nested PCR, modified from ARM-PCR. MiXCR, run by TCRdb on the multiplex PCR reads, gives a single entry per CDR3 protein. The sample includes tens of thousands of distinct CDR3 sequences, about three quarters of them seen just once. The sample comprised lung tumor tissue. These TCRs come from a woman between 45 and 60 years old with non-small cell lung cancer.

This clonotype has just one count. No conserved phenylalanine or tryptophan ends this CDR3, so it is likely a read error. The rearrangement links TRBV11-2 to TRBJ1-2; D is unclear. Germline-derived CDR1 and CDR2 are SGHAT and FQNNGV. The CDR3 spans 15 residues. The CDR3 region is CASSLEAASPYDYTI. The CDR3 nucleotides are TGTGCCAGCAGCTTAGAGGCAGCTTCGCCCTATGACTACACCATC.

V and J are TRBV11-2 and TRBJ2-7; tentative D call: TRBD1 (6 bases). The CDR3 sequence is 15 residues long. The V gene's germline CDR1 is SGHAT and CDR2 FQNNGV. The V gene lost 5 bases and the J gene lost 2 bases, with 16 bases spanning the gap. The CDR3 nucleotides read TGTGCCAGCAGCCAAATGCGGTACAGGGCCTACGAGCAGTACTTC. Its protein product is CASSQMRYRAYEQYF.

The rearrangement uses TRBV7-9 and TRBJ2-3; D remains unclear. Trimming cost V 6 bases and J 4 bases, with 14 bases left between them. This CDR3 region has 14 residues. Germline V CDR1 and CDR2: SEHNR, FQNEAQ (reference sequence). The CDR3 sequence: CASRATIVADTQYF. CDR3 in DNA: TGTGCCAGCAGAGCGACAATAGTCGCAGATACGCAGTATTTT.

The chain is built from TRBV4-2 and TRBJ2-2; D is unclear. The germline V and J ends were trimmed by 8 bases and 1 base, with 14 bases remaining between them. The CDR3 is 15 residues long. Germline loops: CDR1 LGHNA, CDR2 YNFKEQ. CDR3 nucleotide sequence: TGTGCCAGCGGCTCAGACAACGAGAACACCGGGGAGCTGTTTTTT. Translation: CASGSDNENTGELFF.

On this clonotype: The germline gene is not matched at one end of the junction; a read error may be the cause. V usage is TRBV20-1 and J usage is TRBJ1-1, with unresolved D. CDR3 size: 12 residues. The germline gives CDR1 DFQATT, CDR2 SNEGSKA (reference sequence). The CDR3 spells CSAREAYREAIF. The CDR3 bases are TGCAGTGCTAGAGAGGCGTATAGGGAGGCTATCTTT.

A note on this clonotype: A read error may explain this, as a much larger clone is one base away. The genes are TRBV7-9 and TRBJ2-1; D assignment may be TRBD1 or TRBD2 (5 bases each). V lost 1 base to trimming and J lost 12 bases, with 13 bases between them. The CDR3 spans 13 residues. Germline CDR1 and CDR2: SEHNR and FQNEAQ (reference sequence). As DNA, the CDR3 is TGTGCCAGCAGCTTAGAACGGGGCTTCGGGCAGTTCTTC. It translates to CASSLERGFGQFF.

This clonotype was detected only once. The chain uses TRBV6-5 and TRBJ2-7, with a possible D match to TRBD2 (5 bases). V lost 2 bases and J 1 base, leaving 12 bases between the germline ends. Germline assignment: CDR1 MNHEY and CDR2 SVGAGI. This CDR3 has 15 amino acids. The CDR3 loop is CASSYGRGRSYEQYV. The CDR3 DNA sequence: TGTGCCAGCAGTTACGGTCGGGGTCGATCCTACGAGCAGTACGTC.

Comment on this clonotype: In this CDR3 the conserved last residue, phenylalanine or tryptophan, is missing, so a read error is likely. It is unclear where the CDR3 begins or ends on the DNA, so no DNA is shown, and the CDR3 is as TCRdb lists it. This sequence joins TRBV11-2 and TRBJ1-5; TRBD1 was called by the table and not checked on the DNA. The CDR3 has 14 amino acids, counting both end residues. The germline gives CDR1 SGHAT, CDR2 FQNNGV. The CDR3 region is CASITGRRNQPHHL.

The chain has TRBV6-1 and TRBJ2-4, with 8 bases fitting TRBD1. Unmatched junction bases numbered 7, after V lost 1 base and J lost 5 bases. Germline V gene lookup returns CDR1 MNHNS and CDR2 SASEGT. CDR3 length equals 16 residues. The CDR3 bases are TGTGCCAGCAGTGAAGACCAGGGGGCGCAGCAAAACATTCAGTACTTC. This codes for CASSEDQGAQQNIQYF.

On this clonotype itself: A junction end diverges from the germline sequence, so it may reflect a read error. The chain links TRBV29-1 to TRBJ2-5; perhaps TRBD1 as D (5 bases). Germline CDR1 SQVTM, CDR2 ANQGSEA. The CDR3 runs 13 residues. The CDR3 DNA reads TGCTGCGTCAGGGTGGCTTCGGAAGAGACTCAGTACTTC. It translates to CCVRVASEETQYF.

This clonotype appeared once. Here the CDR3 reads CASLRFDRCPYGYTF. The CDR3 DNA reads TGTGCCAGCCTCAGATTCGACAGGTGCCCCTATGGCTACACCTTC. The rearrangement joins TRBV25-1 to TRBJ1-2; D perhaps matches TRBD1 (6 bases). Trimming removed 8 bases at V and 4 bases at J, with 20 bases between. The CDR3 contains 15 residues. The V gene's germline CDR1 is MGHDK and CDR2 SYGVNS.

Comment on this clonotype: Its ends do not fully match the called genes, so a read error is possible. The rearrangement uses TRBV11-2 and TRBJ1-1; no firm D call. This CDR3 comprises 14 residues. CDR1 and CDR2 from the germline V gene are SGHAT and FQNNGV. CDR3 sequence: CVSSFLDRRTEAFF. The CDR3 nucleotides read TGTGTCAGCAGCTTCCTTGATAGACGGACTGAGGCTTTCTTT.